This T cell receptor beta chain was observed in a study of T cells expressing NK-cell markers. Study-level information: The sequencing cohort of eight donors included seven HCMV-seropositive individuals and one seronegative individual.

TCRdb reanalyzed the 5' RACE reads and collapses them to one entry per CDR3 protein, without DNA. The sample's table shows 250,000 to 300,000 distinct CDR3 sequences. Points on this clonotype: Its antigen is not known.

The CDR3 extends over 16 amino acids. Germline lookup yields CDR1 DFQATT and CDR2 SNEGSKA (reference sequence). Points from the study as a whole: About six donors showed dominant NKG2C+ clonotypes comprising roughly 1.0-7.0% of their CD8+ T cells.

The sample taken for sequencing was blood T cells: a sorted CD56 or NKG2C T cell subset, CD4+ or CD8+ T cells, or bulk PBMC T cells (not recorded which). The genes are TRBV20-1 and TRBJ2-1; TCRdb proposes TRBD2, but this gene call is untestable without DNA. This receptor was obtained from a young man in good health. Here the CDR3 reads CSARASWTSGHNEQFF.